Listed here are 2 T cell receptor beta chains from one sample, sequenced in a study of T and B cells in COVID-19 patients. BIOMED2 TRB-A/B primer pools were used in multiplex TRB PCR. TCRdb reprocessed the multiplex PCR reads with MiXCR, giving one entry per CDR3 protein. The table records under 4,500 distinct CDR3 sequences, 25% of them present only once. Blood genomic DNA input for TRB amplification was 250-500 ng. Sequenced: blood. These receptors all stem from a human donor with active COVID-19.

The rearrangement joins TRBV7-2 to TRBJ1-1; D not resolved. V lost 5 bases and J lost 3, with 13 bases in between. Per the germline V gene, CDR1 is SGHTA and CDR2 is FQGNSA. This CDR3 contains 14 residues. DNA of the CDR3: TGTGCCAGCAGCAAACAGATCCCTTACACTGAAGCTTTCTTT. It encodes CASSKQIPYTEAFF. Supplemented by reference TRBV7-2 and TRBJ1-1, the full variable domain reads GAGVSQSPSNKVTEKGKDVELRCDPISGHTALYWYRQSLGQGLEFLIYFQGNSAPDKSGLPSDRFSAERTGGSVSTLTIQRTQQEDSAVYLCASSKQIPYTEAFFGQGTRLTVV.

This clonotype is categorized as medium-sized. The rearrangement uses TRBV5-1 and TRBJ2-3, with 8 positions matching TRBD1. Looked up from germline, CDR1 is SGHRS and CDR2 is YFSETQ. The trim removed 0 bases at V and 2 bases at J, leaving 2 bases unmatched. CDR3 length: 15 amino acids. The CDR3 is CASSLAGQVTDTQYF. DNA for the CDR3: TGCGCCAGCAGCTTGGCGGGACAGGTCACAGATACGCAGTATTTT.